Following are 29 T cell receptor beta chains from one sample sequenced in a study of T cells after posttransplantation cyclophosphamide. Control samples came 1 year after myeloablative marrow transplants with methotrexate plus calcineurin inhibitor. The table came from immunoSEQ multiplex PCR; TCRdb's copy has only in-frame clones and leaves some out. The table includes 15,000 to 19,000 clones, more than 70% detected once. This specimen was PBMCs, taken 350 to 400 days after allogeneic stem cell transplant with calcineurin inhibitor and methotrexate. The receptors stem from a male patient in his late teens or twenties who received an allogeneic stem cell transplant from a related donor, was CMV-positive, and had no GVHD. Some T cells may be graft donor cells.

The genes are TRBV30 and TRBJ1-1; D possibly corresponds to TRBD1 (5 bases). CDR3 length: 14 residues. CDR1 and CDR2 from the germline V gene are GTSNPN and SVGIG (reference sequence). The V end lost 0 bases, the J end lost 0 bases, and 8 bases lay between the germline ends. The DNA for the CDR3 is TGTGCCTGGAGTGTATGGGGCATGAACACTGAAGCTTTCTTT. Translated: CAWSVWGMNTEAFF.

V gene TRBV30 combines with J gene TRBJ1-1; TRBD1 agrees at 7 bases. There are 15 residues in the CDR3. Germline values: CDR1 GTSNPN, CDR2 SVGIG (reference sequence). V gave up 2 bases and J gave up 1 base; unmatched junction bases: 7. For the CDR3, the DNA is TGTGCCTGGAGTTTTCCTTGGGACAGGAACACTGAAGCTTTCTTT. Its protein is CAWSFPWDRNTEAFF.

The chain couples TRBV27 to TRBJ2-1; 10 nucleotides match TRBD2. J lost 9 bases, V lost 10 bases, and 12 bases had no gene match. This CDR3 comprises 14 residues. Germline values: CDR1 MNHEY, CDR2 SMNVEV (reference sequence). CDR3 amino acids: CAKPPLAGESEQFF. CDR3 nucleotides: TGTGCCAAGCCCCCGCTAGCGGGAGAAAGTGAGCAGTTCTTC.

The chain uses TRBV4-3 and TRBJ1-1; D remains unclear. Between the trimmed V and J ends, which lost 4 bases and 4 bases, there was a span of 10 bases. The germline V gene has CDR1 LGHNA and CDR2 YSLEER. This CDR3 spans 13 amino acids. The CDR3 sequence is CASSPRGGTEAFF. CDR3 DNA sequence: TGCGCCAGCAGCCCTCGAGGAGGCACTGAAGCTTTCTTT.

CDR3 amino acids: CASSLQQRGEQYF. The CDR3 DNA is TGTGCCAGCAGCTTACAACAAAGAGGCGAGCAGTACTTC. This chain links TRBV7-9 with TRBJ2-7; D ambiguous. CDR3 length: 13 residues. V lost 2 bases and J 6 bases, leaving 11 bases between the germline ends. In germline, CDR1 is SEHNR, CDR2 FQNEAQ (reference sequence). Variable domain in full (rest from reference TRBV7-9 and TRBJ2-7): DTGVSQNPRHKITKRGQNVTFRCDPISEHNRLYWYRQTLGQGPEFLTYFQNEAQLEKSRLLSDRFSAERPKGSFSTLEIQRTEQGDSAMYLCASSLQQRGEQYFGPGTRLTVT.

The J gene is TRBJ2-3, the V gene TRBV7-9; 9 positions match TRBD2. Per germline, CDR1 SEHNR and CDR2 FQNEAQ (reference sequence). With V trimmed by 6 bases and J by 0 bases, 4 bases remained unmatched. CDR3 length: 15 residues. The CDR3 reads CASSYLAGSTDTQYF. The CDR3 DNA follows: TGTGCCAGCAGTTATCTAGCGGGAAGCACAGATACGCAGTATTTT.

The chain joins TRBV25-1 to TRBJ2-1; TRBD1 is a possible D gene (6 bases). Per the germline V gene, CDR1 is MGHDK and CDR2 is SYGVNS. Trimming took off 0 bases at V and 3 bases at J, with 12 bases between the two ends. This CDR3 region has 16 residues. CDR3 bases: TGTGCCAGCAGTGAATATAAGGCAGGGGTCTACAATGAGCAGTTCTTC. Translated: CASSEYKAGVYNEQFF.

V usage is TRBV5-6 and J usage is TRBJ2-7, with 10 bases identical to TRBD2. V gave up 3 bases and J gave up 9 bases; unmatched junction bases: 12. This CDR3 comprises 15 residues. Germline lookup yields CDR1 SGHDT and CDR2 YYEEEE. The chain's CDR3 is CASSSQTSGKWTQYF. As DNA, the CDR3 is TGTGCCAGCAGCTCCCAAACTAGCGGGAAATGGACGCAGTACTTC.

Here the CDR3 DNA reads TGTGCCAGCAGTACCCCGCTCCTTACGAGGGCCGAGCAGTACTTC. Residues: CASSTPLLTRAEQYF. V usage is TRBV6-7 and J usage is TRBJ2-5; D might be TRBD2 (5 bases). The better agreement between TRBJ2-7 and the DNA end casts doubt on the J call. TRBV6-7 is treated as an ORF (open reading frame) with a function not yet certain. The CDR3 consists of 15 residues.

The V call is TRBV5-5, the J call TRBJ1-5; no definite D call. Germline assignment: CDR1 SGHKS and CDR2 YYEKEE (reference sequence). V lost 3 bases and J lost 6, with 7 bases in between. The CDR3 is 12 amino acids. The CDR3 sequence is CASSSGSQPQHF. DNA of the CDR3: TGTGCCAGCAGCTCTGGTAGTCAGCCCCAGCATTTT.

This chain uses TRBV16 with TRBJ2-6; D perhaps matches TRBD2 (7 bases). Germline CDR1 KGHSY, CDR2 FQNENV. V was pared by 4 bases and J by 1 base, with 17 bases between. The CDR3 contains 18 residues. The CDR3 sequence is CASSPRGGPLSGANVLTF. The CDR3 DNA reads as TGTGCCAGCAGCCCGAGGGGGGGGCCTTTGTCTGGGGCCAACGTCCTGACTTTC. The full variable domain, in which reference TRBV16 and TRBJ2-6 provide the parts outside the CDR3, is GEEVAQTPKHLVRGEGQKAKLYCAPIKGHSYVFWYQQVLKNEFKFLISFQNENVFDETGMPKERFSAKCLPNSPCSLEIQATKLEDSAVYFCASSPRGGPLSGANVLTFGAGSRLTVL.

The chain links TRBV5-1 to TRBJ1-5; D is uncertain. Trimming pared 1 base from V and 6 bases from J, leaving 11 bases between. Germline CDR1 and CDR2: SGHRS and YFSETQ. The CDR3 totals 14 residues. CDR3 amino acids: CASSLRGLGQPQHF. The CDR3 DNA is TGCGCCAGCAGCTTGAGAGGGCTCGGTCAGCCCCAGCATTTT.

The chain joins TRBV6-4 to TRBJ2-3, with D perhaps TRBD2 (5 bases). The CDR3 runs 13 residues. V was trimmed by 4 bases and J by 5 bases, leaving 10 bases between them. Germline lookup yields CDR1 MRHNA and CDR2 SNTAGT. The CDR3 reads CASSGEEGDTQYF. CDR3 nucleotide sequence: TGTGCCAGCAGTGGGGAAGAGGGAGATACGCAGTATTTT.

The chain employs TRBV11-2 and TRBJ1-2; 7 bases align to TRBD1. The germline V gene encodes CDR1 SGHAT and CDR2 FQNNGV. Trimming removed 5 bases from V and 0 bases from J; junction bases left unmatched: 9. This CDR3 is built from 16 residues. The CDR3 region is CASSPDRVGTNYGYTF. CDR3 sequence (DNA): TGTGCCAGCAGCCCAGACAGGGTTGGAACTAACTATGGCTACACCTTC.

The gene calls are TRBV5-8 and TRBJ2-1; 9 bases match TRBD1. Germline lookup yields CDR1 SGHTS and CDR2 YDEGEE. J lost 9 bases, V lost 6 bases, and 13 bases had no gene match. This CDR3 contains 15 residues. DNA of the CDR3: TGTGCCAGCACCCCTCCAGGGACAGGGACCGGTGAGCAGTTCTTC. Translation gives CASTPPGTGTGEQFF.

CDR3 bases: TGTGCCAGCAGTGAGTTTGCGGGGTCCACAGATACGCAGTATTTT. This codes for CASSEFAGSTDTQYF. This rearrangement joins TRBV6-4 to TRBJ2-3; maybe TRBD2 (6 bases). Trimming removed 3 bases at V and 2 bases at J, with 12 bases between. This CDR3 is built from 15 residues. CDR1 and CDR2 (germline): MRHNA, SNTAGT.

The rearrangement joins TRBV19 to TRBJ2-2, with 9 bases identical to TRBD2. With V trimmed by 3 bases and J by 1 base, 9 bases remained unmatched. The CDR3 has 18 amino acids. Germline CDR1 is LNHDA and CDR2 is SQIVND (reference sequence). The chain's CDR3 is CASSMAGGPIKNTGELFF. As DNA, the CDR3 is TGTGCCAGTAGTATGGCGGGAGGGCCAATAAAGAACACCGGGGAGCTGTTTTTT.

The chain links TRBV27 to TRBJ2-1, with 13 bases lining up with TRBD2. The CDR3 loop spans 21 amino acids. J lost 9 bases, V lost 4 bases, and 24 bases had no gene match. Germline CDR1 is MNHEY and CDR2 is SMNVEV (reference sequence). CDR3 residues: CASSSLWARTSGRGGDSEQFF. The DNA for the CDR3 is TGTGCCAGCAGTTCTCTCTGGGCAAGGACTAGCGGGAGAGGGGGGGACAGTGAGCAGTTCTTC.

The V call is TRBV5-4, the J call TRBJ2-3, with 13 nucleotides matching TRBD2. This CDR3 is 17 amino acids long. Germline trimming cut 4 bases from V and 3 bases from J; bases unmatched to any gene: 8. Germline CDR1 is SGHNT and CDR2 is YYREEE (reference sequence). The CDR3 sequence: CASSRGLAGKGTDTQYF. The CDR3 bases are TGTGCCAGCAGCAGGGGACTAGCGGGAAAGGGGACAGATACGCAGTATTTT.

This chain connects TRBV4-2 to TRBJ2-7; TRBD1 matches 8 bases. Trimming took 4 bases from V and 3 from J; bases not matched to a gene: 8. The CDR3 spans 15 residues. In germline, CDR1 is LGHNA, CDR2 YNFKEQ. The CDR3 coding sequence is TGTGCCAGCAGCCCGGACAGGGCCATTTTCTACGAGCAGTACTTC. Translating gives CASSPDRAIFYEQYF.

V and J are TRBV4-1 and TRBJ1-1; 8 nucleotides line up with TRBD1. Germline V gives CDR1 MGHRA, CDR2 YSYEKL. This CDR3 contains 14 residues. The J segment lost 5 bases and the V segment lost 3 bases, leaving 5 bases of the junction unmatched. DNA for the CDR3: TGCGCCAGCAGCCAGCCTACAGGGGGGACTGAAGCTTTCTTT. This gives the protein CASSQPTGGTEAFF.

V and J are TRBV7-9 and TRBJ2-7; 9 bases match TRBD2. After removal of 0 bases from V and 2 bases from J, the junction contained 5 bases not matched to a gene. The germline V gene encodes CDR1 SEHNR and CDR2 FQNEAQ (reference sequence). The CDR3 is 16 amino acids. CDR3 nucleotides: TGTGCCAGCAGCTTAGCCGGGGCGGGAGGGCCCTACGAGCAGTACTTC. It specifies CASSLAGAGGPYEQYF.

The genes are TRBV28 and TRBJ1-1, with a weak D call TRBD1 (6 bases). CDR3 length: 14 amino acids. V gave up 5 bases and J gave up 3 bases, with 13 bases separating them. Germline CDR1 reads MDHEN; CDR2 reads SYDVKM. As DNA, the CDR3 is TGTGCCAGCAGTACTCACAGGGAGTACACTGAAGCTTTCTTT. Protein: CASSTHREYTEAFF.

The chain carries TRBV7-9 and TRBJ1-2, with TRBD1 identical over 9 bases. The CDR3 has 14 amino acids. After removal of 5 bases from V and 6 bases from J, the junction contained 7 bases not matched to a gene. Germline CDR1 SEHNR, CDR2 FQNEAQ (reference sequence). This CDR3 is CASSQTGGRDGYTF. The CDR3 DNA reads TGTGCCAGCAGCCAAACAGGGGGCAGGGATGGCTACACCTTC.

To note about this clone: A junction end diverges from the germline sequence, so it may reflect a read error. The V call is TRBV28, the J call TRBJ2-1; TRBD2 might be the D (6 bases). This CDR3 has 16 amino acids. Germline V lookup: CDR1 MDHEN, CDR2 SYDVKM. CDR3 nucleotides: TGTGCCAGCAGTTCCGTCGGAGGGAGTATTTACAGTGAGCAGTTCTTC. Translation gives CASSSVGGSIYSEQFF.

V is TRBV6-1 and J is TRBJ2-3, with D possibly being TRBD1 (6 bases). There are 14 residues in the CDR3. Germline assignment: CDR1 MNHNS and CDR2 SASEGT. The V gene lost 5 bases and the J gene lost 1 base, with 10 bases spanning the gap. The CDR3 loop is CASSTRTGTDTQYF. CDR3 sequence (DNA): TGTGCCAGCAGTACTCGGACAGGCACAGATACGCAGTATTTT.

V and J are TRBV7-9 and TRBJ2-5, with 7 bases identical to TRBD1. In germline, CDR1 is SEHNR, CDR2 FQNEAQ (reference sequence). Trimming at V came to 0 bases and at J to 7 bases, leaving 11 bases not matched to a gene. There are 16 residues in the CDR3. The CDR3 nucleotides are TGTGCCAGCAGCTTAGCCCCGGACAGGTCCAGGGGGACCCAGTACTTC. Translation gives CASSLAPDRSRGTQYF.

The CDR3 DNA follows: TGTGCCAGCAGTGAACGGGTGACAGGGGGCTACGAGCAGTACTTC. It codes for CASSERVTGGYEQYF. The gene calls are TRBV6-1 and TRBJ2-7; 9 nucleotides agree with TRBD1. The CDR3 is 15 residues long. Germline lookup yields CDR1 MNHNS and CDR2 SASEGT. Trimming took 2 bases from V and 3 from J; bases not matched to a gene: 5.

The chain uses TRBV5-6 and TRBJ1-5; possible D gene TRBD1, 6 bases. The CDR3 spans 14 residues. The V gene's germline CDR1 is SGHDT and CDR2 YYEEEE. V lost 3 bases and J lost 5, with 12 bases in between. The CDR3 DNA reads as TGTGCCAGCAGCTACACAGGGTTCGATCAGCCCCAGCATTTT. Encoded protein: CASSYTGFDQPQHF.